This is a list of T cell receptor beta chains from one sample in a study of T-cell memory formation after mild COVID-19. TCRdb called the 5' RACE reads again in MiXCR, with one record for every CDR3 protein. The sample holds about 190,000 distinct CDR3 sequences; around 18% are singletons and the top ten take roughly 2.6%. Sequencing used PBMCs or a T cell subset sorted from them (not recorded which). The receptors were gathered from an adult woman who had mild COVID-19 (a few samples of this study predate the infection). Cell type and time point are not known. CDR3s include the opening cysteine and the closing phenylalanine or tryptophan. The order of the fields is V gene, D gene, J gene, CDR3 length, clone size, CDR3 protein, CDR3 DNA. D genes are given only for firm matches. Clone size is given for some rows only: seen once, a few or many times, or a class if the clone is expanded.

>TRBV5-1|NA|TRBJ2-6|15|many
CASSSTGIGANVLTF
TGCGCCAGCAGCTCTACAGGGATAGGGGCCAACGTCCTGACTTTC
>TRBV15|NA|TRBJ2-3|16|few
CATSRDGQFRADTQYF
TGTGCCACCAGCAGGGACGGACAGTTTAGGGCAGATACGCAGTATTTT
>TRBV20-1|NA|TRBJ2-7|12|NA
CSASTGPREQYF
TGCAGTGCTAGCACAGGGCCTCGGGAGCAGTACTTC
>TRBV20-1|NA|TRBJ1-4|15|NA
CSARDAGGPTEKLFF
TGCAGTGCTAGAGACGCCGGAGGCCCGACTGAAAAACTGTTTTTT
>TRBV19|NA|TRBJ2-7|15|NA
CASSIFSGPSYEQYF
TGTGCCAGTAGTATATTCAGCGGGCCCTCCTACGAGCAGTACTTC
>TRBV5-6|TRBD1|TRBJ2-3|15|NA
CASSLQGATTDTQYF
TGTGCCAGCAGCTTGCAGGGGGCAACGACAGATACGCAGTATTTT
>TRBV5-1|NA|TRBJ1-5|13|many
CASSLDGTQPQHF
TGCGCCAGCAGCTTGGATGGGACCCAGCCCCAGCATTTT
>TRBV12-3/TRBV12-4|TRBD1|TRBJ2-4|16|NA
CASSPGTGIFHNIQYF
TGTGCCAGCAGCCCAGGGACAGGGATCTTTCATAACATTCAGTACTTC
>TRBV5-1|NA|TRBJ1-4|15|NA
CASSLESQGTTELFF
TGCGCCAGCAGCTTGGAGTCACAGGGTACGACGGAACTGTTTTTT
>TRBV5-1|TRBD2|TRBJ2-1|15|few
CASSRGDGSYNEQFF
TGCGCCAGCAGCCGGGGGGACGGGTCCTACAATGAGCAGTTCTTC
>TRBV20-1|TRBD1|TRBJ2-7|16|NA
CSARDTRTGDSYEQYF
TGCAGTGCTAGAGACACACGGACAGGGGATTCCTACGAGCAGTACTTC
>TRBV27|TRBD1|TRBJ2-7|13|few
CASSWRQGDEQYF
TGTGCCAGCAGTTGGAGACAGGGAGACGAGCAGTACTTC
>TRBV12-3/TRBV12-4|NA|TRBJ1-1|21|NA
CASSLKRGGLLTPFSNTEAFF
TGTGCCAGCAGTTTAAAGAGGGGGGGTCTTCTCACTCCCTTTTCGAACACTGAAGCTTTCTTT
>TRBV7-9|NA|TRBJ1-5|17|few
CASSLAGLGGSNQPQHF
TGTGCCAGCAGCTTAGCAGGCTTGGGGGGTAGCAATCAGCCCCAGCATTTT
>TRBV6-2/TRBV6-3|NA|TRBJ2-1|14|few
CASSPSAGRNEQFF
TGTGCCAGCAGCCCTAGCGCCGGACGTAATGAGCAGTTCTTC
>TRBV7-6|TRBD1|TRBJ1-2|15|many
CASSLASGGGYGYTF
TGTGCCAGCAGCTTAGCTTCAGGGGGCGGCTATGGCTACACCTTC
>TRBV24-1|TRBD1|TRBJ2-1|14|NA
CATATGTGGNEQFF
TGTGCCACCGCCACCGGCACAGGGGGCAATGAGCAGTTCTTC
>TRBV16|NA|TRBJ1-2|14|few
CASSQSTANYGYTF
TGTGCCAGCAGCCAATCAACAGCTAACTATGGCTACACCTTC
>TRBV7-9|NA|TRBJ2-2|15|few
CASSPPRSNTGELFF
TGTGCCAGCAGCCCCCCGCGGTCTAACACCGGGGAGCTGTTTTTT
>TRBV11-1|NA|TRBJ1-2|13|few
CASSPGTRNGYTF
TGTGCCAGCAGCCCCGGGACAAGAAATGGCTACACCTTC
>TRBV20-1|TRBD1|TRBJ2-4|17|few
CSARDTPGQGLFNIQYF
TGCAGTGCTAGAGATACCCCGGGACAGGGTCTTTTTAACATTCAGTACTTC
>TRBV5-1|TRBD2|TRBJ2-1|13|many
CASAAGYYNEQFF
TGCGCCAGCGCAGCGGGGTACTACAATGAGCAGTTCTTC
>TRBV18|NA|TRBJ1-1|14|NA
CASSPQGGLTEAFF
TGTGCCAGCTCACCCCAGGGTGGTCTCACTGAAGCTTTCTTT
>TRBV5-1|NA|TRBJ1-3|16|few
CASSLGWPNSGNTIYF
TGCGCCAGCAGCTTGGGCTGGCCTAACTCTGGAAACACCATATATTTT
>TRBV7-2|NA|TRBJ1-6|12|NA
CASSLWQIPLHF
TGTGCCAGCAGCTTATGGCAGATCCCCCTCCACTTT
>TRBV7-3|NA|TRBJ2-1|13|few
CASSLEESYEQFF
TGTGCCAGCAGCCTGGAGGAGAGCTATGAGCAGTTCTTC
>TRBV18|TRBD1|TRBJ1-2|14|NA
CASSPSGQGNGYTF
TGTGCCAGCTCACCTTCGGGACAGGGGAATGGCTACACCTTC
>TRBV20-1|NA|TRBJ2-7|13|few
CSATARERYEQYF
TGCAGTGCTACCGCCAGGGAGCGCTACGAGCAGTACTTC
>TRBV20-1|TRBD1|TRBJ1-2|14|NA
CSADKTGANYGYTF
TGCAGTGCTGATAAGACAGGGGCGAACTATGGCTACACCTTC
>TRBV6-5|NA|TRBJ1-4|20|NA
CASSYGHEEHMPATNEKLFF
TGTGCCAGCAGTTACGGTCATGAGGAGCACATGCCGGCAACTAATGAAAAACTGTTTTTT
>TRBV14|TRBD1|TRBJ1-2|15|few
CASSQDRGTVYGYTF
TGTGCCAGCAGCCAAGATCGGGGGACAGTCTATGGCTACACCTTC
>TRBV10-3|TRBD1|TRBJ2-7|14|few
CAIRDRVSSYEQYF
TGTGCCATCAGGGACAGGGTTAGCTCCTACGAGCAGTACTTC
>TRBV24-1|TRBD1|TRBJ1-2|15|few
CATSAGGVDLHGYTF
TGTGCCACCAGTGCAGGGGGCGTGGATTTGCACGGCTACACCTTC
>TRBV11-3|NA|TRBJ1-4|20|few
CASSLEPDPYSRQQIEKLFF
TGTGCCAGCAGCTTAGAACCAGATCCGTACTCCCGACAGCAGATTGAAAAACTGTTTTTT
>TRBV9|NA|TRBJ1-6|18|NA
CASSGEGRASSYNSPLHF
TGTGCCAGCAGCGGGGAAGGGAGGGCGAGCTCCTATAATTCACCCCTCCACTTT
>TRBV9|NA|TRBJ2-7|12|once
CASSSRVGEQYF
TGTGCCAGCAGCTCACGGGTGGGAGAGCAGTACTTC
>TRBV5-6|NA|TRBJ2-3|13|NA
CASSLRETYTQYF
TGTGCCAGCAGCTTGCGCGAGACCTATACGCAGTATTTT
>TRBV2|TRBD1|TRBJ2-7|15|NA
CASSRKGPTGVEQYF
TGTGCCAGCAGCCGAAAGGGACCAACAGGGGTCGAGCAGTACTTC
>TRBV29-1|NA|TRBJ1-1|13|few
CSVHLTWLSEAFF
TGCAGCGTCCACCTAACGTGGTTGAGTGAAGCTTTCTTT
>TRBV2|TRBD1|TRBJ2-7|15|once
CASSLTGTGDYEQYF
TGTGCCAGCAGTCTTACCGGGACAGGGGACTACGAGCAGTACTTC
>TRBV5-1|TRBD2|TRBJ2-1|12|NA
CASSLAGYEQFF
TGCGCCAGCAGCTTAGCGGGATATGAGCAGTTCTTC
>TRBV6-1|NA|TRBJ2-7|13|NA
CASTRDTSNEQYF
TGTGCCAGCACAAGGGACACCTCTAACGAGCAGTACTTC
>TRBV6-5|TRBD2|TRBJ2-3|15|few
CASREAGVQADTQYF
TGTGCCAGCAGGGAAGCGGGGGTCCAGGCAGATACGCAGTATTTT
>TRBV5-1|NA|TRBJ1-1|15|many
CASSLGGTMNTEAFF
TGCGCCAGCAGCTTGGGCGGAACCATGAACACTGAAGCTTTCTTT
>TRBV6-6|NA|TRBJ1-5|15|NA
CASSYSGDGNQPQHF
TGTGCCAGCAGTTACTCGGGGGACGGGAATCAGCCCCAGCATTTT
>TRBV7-8|TRBD2|TRBJ2-5|13|NA
CASSLRERETQYF
TGTGCCAGCAGCTTGCGGGAGAGGGAGACCCAGTACTTC
>TRBV6-5|TRBD1|TRBJ2-4|14|NA
CASSEQGAKNIQYF
TGTGCCAGCAGTGAACAGGGGGCCAAAAACATTCAGTACTTC
>TRBV24-1|TRBD1|TRBJ2-3|15|few
CATRGQGSSLDTQYF
TGTGCCACCAGGGGACAGGGAAGCTCCTTGGATACGCAGTATTTT
>TRBV4-1|TRBD2|TRBJ2-7|14|many
CASSRLAGDYEQYF
TGCGCCAGCAGCAGACTAGCGGGGGATTACGAGCAGTACTTC
>TRBV7-2|NA|TRBJ1-2|12|NA
CASSLGTYGYTF
TGTGCCAGCAGCTTAGGAACCTATGGCTACACCTTC
>TRBV12-3/TRBV12-4|TRBD2|TRBJ2-7|12|NA
CASSRAGGEQYF
TGTGCCAGCAGTCGGGCGGGGGGCGAGCAGTACTTC
>TRBV7-2|NA|TRBJ2-3|13|NA
CASSKPAADTQYF
TGTGCCAGCAGTAAACCGGCGGCAGATACGCAGTATTTT
>TRBV7-2|NA|TRBJ1-2|14|NA
CASSLFVRGNGYTF
TGTGCCAGCAGCTTATTCGTACGGGGGAACGGCTACACCTTC
>TRBV12-3/TRBV12-4|NA|TRBJ1-2|14|NA
CASSFGTVNYGYTF
TGTGCCAGCAGTTTCGGTACAGTTAACTATGGCTACACCTTC
>TRBV24-1|NA|TRBJ1-5|13|few
CATSGAGEQPQHF
TGTGCCACCAGTGGGGCAGGGGAGCAGCCCCAGCATTTT